The 5 T cell receptor beta chains presented below share a single source sample, sequenced in a study of metastatic and nonmetastatic thyroid tumors. Each patient went into thyroid surgery without having received any treatment. TCRdb called clones again from the PCR reads with MiXCR. The sample includes about 20,000 clones, less than 30% of them seen just once. Sequenced sample: tumor tissue. The source is a male donor with papillary thyroid cancer or a benign thyroid nodule (not recorded which). Some clones in this sample may be carry-over from other donors' samples.

This clone showed up just a few times. The genes are TRBV19 and TRBJ2-7; D is perhaps TRBD2 (6 bases). The CDR3 contains 11 residues. Germline V gene sequence: CDR1 LNHDA, CDR2 SQIVND (reference sequence). The ends were cut back, 5 bases at V and 6 bases at J, with 8 bases in the middle. Here the CDR3 DNA reads TGTGCCAGTAGTGGAGGGTCCGAGCAGTACTTC. Its protein product is CASSGGSEQYF. The variable domain in full, completed from reference TRBV19 and TRBJ2-7, reads DGGITQSPKYLFRKEGQNVTLSCEQNLNHDAMYWYRQDPGQGLRLIYYSQIVNDFQKGDIAEGYSVSREKKESFPLTVTSAQKNPTAFYLCASSGGSEQYFGPGTRLTVT.

In the case of this clone: At one of its ends the junction is not consistent with the germline gene, which may arise from a read error. The chain couples TRBV2 to TRBJ1-3; D gene unclear. CDR3 length equals 14 residues. From germline, CDR1 is SNHLY and CDR2 FYNNEI. CDR3 amino acids: CARNTADSVNTIYF. CDR3 coding DNA: TGTGCCAGAAACACAGCGGACTCTGTAAACACCATATATTTT.

This clone has a count of ten or more. The chain couples TRBV4-1 to TRBJ2-5, with TRBD2 identical over 10 bases. In germline, CDR1 is MGHRA, CDR2 YSYEKL. Losses at the gene ends were 0 bases for V and 3 bases for J; bases not matched to a gene: 10. The CDR3 sequence is 18 residues long. Written as DNA, the CDR3 is TGCGCCAGCAGCCAAGAGTGGGCGAGCGGGGGGGCGAAAGAGACCCAGTACTTC. Translation: CASSQEWASGGAKETQYF.

This clone came up a few times. The genes are TRBV20-1 and TRBJ1-5, with a tentative D call TRBD1 (6 bases). Trimming cost V 1 base and J 6 bases, with 22 bases left between them. Germline loops: CDR1 DFQATT, CDR2 SNEGSKA (reference sequence). There are 17 residues in the CDR3. CDR3 amino acids: CSARAITLDSLIQPQHF. The CDR3 coding sequence is TGCAGTGCTAGAGCCATAACTTTGGACAGCCTAATTCAGCCCCAGCATTTT.

V and J are TRBV28 and TRBJ2-7; a weak D match, TRBD1 (6 bases). CDR1 is MDHEN, CDR2 SYDVKM, per germline. The CDR3 runs 16 residues. V dropped 4 bases and J dropped 4 bases, with 20 bases sitting between them. The CDR3 region has the DNA TGTGCCAGCAGTTCCGTCGTCAACAGGGTTAAATACGAGCAGTACTTC. This gives the protein CASSSVVNRVKYEQYF.